This TCR beta chain was identified in a study of shared clonotypes between healthy human individuals. Whole-study findings and limits: A reduction in generation probabilities was seen for non-shared clonotypes relative to those shared by all four donors. Richness estimates generally favored naive over memory subsets.

About this clone itself: Its antigen is unknown.

Division of CD4+ cells produced a CD45RA+ naive subset and a CD45RA-negative memory subset. This CDR3 is built from 17 residues. The V and J ends lost 4 bases and 0 bases, in that order; junction bases with no gene match: 7. CDR1 and CDR2 (germline): MDHEN, SYDVKM. It was across several immunoSEQ plates that each subset's genomic DNA was evenly split. Here immunoSEQ multiplex PCR was the method, and the copy in TCRdb shows in-frame clones only, minus some. The sample lists about 640,000 clones; around 72% were seen once. The source of this sequence is a woman aged 25 to 39 in good health. This rearrangement joins TRBV28 to TRBJ2-3; TRBD2 agrees at 10 bases. Sequencing was carried out using memory CD4+ T cells sorted from blood. Subset defined: CD45RA-negative fraction. As DNA, the CDR3 is TGTGCCAGCAGTTACCCACTGACTAGCGGGAGCACAGATACGCAGTATTTT. This gives the protein CASSYPLTSGSTDTQYF.